The 3 T cell receptor beta chains below all came from one sample that was sequenced in a study of shared clonotypes between healthy human individuals. Data came from immunoSEQ multiplex PCR; TCRdb stores just in-frame clones and leaves some out. Of roughly 2 million clones listed, 90% to 95% are singletons. The sequenced sample was naive CD4+ T cells sorted from blood. Documented subset: CD45RA+ positively selected. The receptor set was obtained from a man aged 18 to 30 in good health.

This clone was counted once. This rearrangement joins TRBV9 to TRBJ2-5; 8 bases agree with TRBD2. This CDR3 is 15 amino acids long. The V and J ends lost 4 bases and 7 bases, in that order; junction bases with no gene match: 12. Germline assignment: CDR1 SGDLS and CDR2 YYNGEE. The CDR3 here is CASSPSTSGTATQYF. CDR3 DNA sequence: TGTGCCAGCAGCCCGAGCACTAGCGGCACCGCGACCCAGTACTTC.

The chain employs TRBV2 and TRBJ1-3, with D perhaps matching TRBD1 (6 bases). Germline CDR1 SNHLY, CDR2 FYNNEI. This CDR3 contains 14 residues. V was clipped by 6 bases and J by 3 bases, with 12 bases between them. The CDR3 bases are TGTGCCAGCAGCCTCGGGGGCTTTGGAAACACCATATATTTT. This gives the protein CASSLGGFGNTIYF.

This clone came up once. V gene TRBV21-1 combines with J gene TRBJ2-7; no DNA check was done on the table's D call, TRBD1. TRBV21-1 is a pseudogene locus. The CDR3 is 14 amino acids. CDR3 DNA: TGTGCCAGCAGCATGCGCAGGGACTCCTACGAGCAGTACTTC. Amino acid sequence: CASSMRRDSYEQYF.